Below, 13 T cell receptor beta chains from the same sample are listed, as sequenced in a study of blood T cell repertoires in COVID-19. Only in-frame clones appear in the TCRdb table, and some are missing; sequencing was by immunoSEQ multiplex PCR. Found here are 200,000 to 250,000 clones, approximately 78% of them singletons; the top ten hold 5.2%. The sequencing sample was made of peripheral blood. Source of these receptors: a woman aged 65 to 85 with COVID-19, enrolled during active disease.

The chain is built from TRBV7-2 and TRBJ1-4, with a possible D match to TRBD1 (6 bases). Per the germline V gene, CDR1 is SGHTA and CDR2 is FQGNSA. V lost 5 bases and J lost 3, with 13 bases in between. There are 15 residues in the CDR3. This CDR3 is CASSISGAPNEKLFF. CDR3 coding DNA: TGTGCCAGCAGCATCTCAGGGGCTCCTAATGAAAAACTGTTTTTT.

The rearrangement uses TRBV5-1 and TRBJ2-1; 10 nucleotides line up with TRBD2. This CDR3 has 14 amino acids. Germline CDR1 reads SGHRS; CDR2 reads YFSETQ. J lost 7 bases, V lost 4 bases, and 5 bases had no gene match. In DNA form, the CDR3 reads TGCGCCAGCAGCCCCGGGACTAGCGAAAATGAGCAGTTCTTC. Residues: CASSPGTSENEQFF.

The gene calls are TRBV28 and TRBJ2-2; D perhaps matches TRBD1 (5 bases). The CDR3 totals 16 residues. The V end lost 5 bases, the J end lost 0 bases, and 13 bases lay between the germline ends. CDR1 and CDR2 from the germline V gene are MDHEN and SYDVKM. CDR3 region: CASSDQTAPNTGELFF. CDR3 nucleotide sequence: TGTGCCAGCAGTGACCAGACAGCTCCGAACACCGGGGAGCTGTTTTTT.

The rearrangement joins TRBV7-2 to TRBJ1-1; 9 bases are a match to TRBD1. The germline V gene has CDR1 SGHTA and CDR2 FQGNSA. The V gene end was trimmed by 3 bases and the J gene end by 5 bases; junction bases not matched to a gene: 4. The CDR3 has 14 amino acids. The CDR3 DNA reads TGTGCCAGCAGCTTGGGACAGGGTAAAACTGAAGCTTTCTTT. This sequence encodes CASSLGQGKTEAFF.

This rearrangement joins TRBV28 to TRBJ1-2; TRBD1 agrees at 11 bases. The CDR3 extends over 16 amino acids. Germline V gene sequence: CDR1 MDHEN, CDR2 SYDVKM. V was clipped by 6 bases and J by 4 bases; unmatched bases: 10. This chain's CDR3 is CASRHSAGTGGYGYTF. In nucleotides, the CDR3 is TGTGCCAGCAGGCACAGTGCCGGGACAGGGGGCTATGGCTACACCTTC.

V is TRBV6-5 and J is TRBJ1-6; TRBD1 is a possible D gene (5 bases). The CDR3 is 14 amino acids. Trimming pared 8 bases from V and 7 bases from J, leaving 15 bases between. Per the germline V gene, CDR1 is MNHEY and CDR2 is SVGAGI. The CDR3 protein is CASRTDITNSPLHF. CDR3 in DNA: TGTGCCAGCCGAACGGACATAACGAATTCACCCCTCCACTTT.

The chain joins TRBV28 to TRBJ1-4, with TRBD1 matching 8 bases. This CDR3 spans 15 amino acids. Trimming at V came to 5 bases and at J to 8 bases, leaving 10 bases not matched to a gene. CDR1 and CDR2 from the germline V gene are MDHEN and SYDVKM. CDR3 region: CASSRMDRASEKLFF. CDR3 DNA sequence: TGTGCCAGCAGTCGAATGGACAGGGCAAGCGAAAAACTGTTTTTT.

This rearrangement joins TRBV3-1 (or the pseudogene TRBV3-2) to TRBJ1-1; TRBD1 aligns across 8 bases. V lost 1 base and J lost 6; bases outside the gene matches: 10. The CDR3 extends over 16 amino acids. Germline V gene data show CDR1 as LGHDT and CDR2 as YNNKEL (reference sequence). DNA for the CDR3: TGTGCCAGCAGCCAAGGGAAGAGGACAGGGCTCGCTGAAGCTTTCTTT. This sequence encodes CASSQGKRTGLAEAFF.

The chain links TRBV5-8 to TRBJ1-2; tentatively, D is TRBD1 (5 bases). Germline V CDR1 and CDR2: SGHTS, YDEGEE. V lost 1 base and J lost 8, with 18 bases in between. CDR3 length: 15 residues. The CDR3 coding sequence is TGTGCCAGCAGCTTGCGCCTGACAGTCACCGGGGGCTACACCTTC. Protein: CASSLRLTVTGGYTF.

The chain has TRBV4-2 and TRBJ2-7, with 7 nucleotides matching TRBD2. CDR1 is LGHNA, CDR2 YNFKEQ, per germline. Germline trimming cut 4 bases from V and 3 bases from J; bases unmatched to any gene: 12. The CDR3 loop spans 16 amino acids. CDR3 bases: TGTGCCAGCAGCCCCCGTTGGGCGGGAGAGATCTACGAGCAGTACTTC. It specifies CASSPRWAGEIYEQYF.

This clone has just one count. The chain joins TRBV10-3 to TRBJ2-1; tentatively, D is TRBD2 (5 bases). Trimming shortened V by 3 bases and J by 2 bases, and 11 bases separated the two germline ends. Germline CDR1 and CDR2: ENHRY and SYGVKD. This CDR3 is built from 15 residues. The CDR3 region has the DNA TGTGCCATCAGTGACGGTGCGGGTCCCTACAATGAGCAGTTCTTC. Its protein product is CAISDGAGPYNEQFF.

This sequence joins TRBV24-1 and TRBJ2-1; perhaps TRBD2 as D (5 bases). The V gene lost 4 bases and the J gene lost 0 bases, with 9 bases spanning the gap. The CDR3 is made up of 15 amino acids. CDR1 and CDR2 (germline): KGHDR, SFDVKD. The CDR3 DNA reads as TGTGCCACCAGTGAAGCGGCCGGCTCCTACAATGAGCAGTTCTTC. Its translation: CATSEAAGSYNEQFF.

CDR3 sequence: CASSLKGYSGTGKGNEQFF. CDR3 DNA: TGTGCCAGCAGTTTAAAGGGATATTCGGGGACAGGGAAGGGTAATGAGCAGTTCTTC. The chain recombines TRBV27 with TRBJ2-1; 9 bases fit TRBD1. The CDR3 loop spans 19 amino acids. Looked up from germline, CDR1 is MNHEY and CDR2 is SMNVEV (reference sequence). Trimming took 2 bases from V and 7 from J; bases not matched to a gene: 18.